Listed here are 26 T cell receptor beta chains from one sample, sequenced in a study of blood T cell repertoires in COVID-19. The method was immunoSEQ multiplex PCR; TCRdb's version includes in-frame clones alone and lacks a portion of them. The sample has approximately 3,600 clones; approximately 80% are singletons. Sequencing was done on a sample of peripheral blood. The receptors shown here come from a human donor in a cohort sampled during active COVID-19.

This sequence joins TRBV3-1 (or the pseudogene TRBV3-2) and TRBJ2-7; TRBD1 aligns across 10 bases. With V trimmed by 7 bases and J by 12 bases, 18 bases remained unmatched. The CDR3 covers 15 residues. In germline, CDR1 is LGHDT, CDR2 YNNKEL (reference sequence). The CDR3 reads CASIFIPGQGPVSYF. The CDR3 bases are TGTGCCAGCATTTTCATTCCGGGACAGGGGCCCGTTTCGTACTTC.

V is TRBV5-1 and J is TRBJ2-1, with 7 bases lining up with TRBD2. CDR3 length: 16 residues. The V gene end was trimmed by 0 bases and the J gene end by 7 bases; junction bases not matched to a gene: 10. In germline, CDR1 is SGHRS, CDR2 YFSETQ. The CDR3 is CASSLGERGLRNEQFF. CDR3 bases: TGCGCCAGCAGCTTGGGGGAGCGGGGCCTCAGGAATGAGCAGTTCTTC.

The gene calls are TRBV19 and TRBJ2-1; 10 nucleotides line up with TRBD1. After removal of 6 bases from V and 1 base from J, the junction contained 3 bases not matched to a gene. Germline V CDR1 and CDR2: LNHDA, SQIVND (reference sequence). This CDR3 region has 15 residues. Here the CDR3 reads CASRRGQGSYNEQFF. Here the CDR3 DNA reads TGTGCCAGTAGGAGGGGACAGGGGTCCTACAATGAGCAGTTCTTC.

The rearrangement links TRBV6-5 to TRBJ1-5, with 8 bases matching TRBD1. Germline trimming cut 4 bases from V and 1 base from J; bases unmatched to any gene: 3. The CDR3 sequence is 15 residues long. Germline assignment: CDR1 MNHEY and CDR2 SVGAGI. The CDR3 protein is CASSWDRTSNQPQHF. CDR3 bases: TGTGCCAGCAGTTGGGACAGGACGAGCAATCAGCCCCAGCATTTT.

This clone turned up a few times. V is TRBV11-2 and J is TRBJ2-1, with 10 nucleotides matching TRBD2. Germline CDR1 and CDR2: SGHAT and FQNNGV. J lost 7 bases, V lost 5 bases, and 8 bases had no gene match. The CDR3 is 15 amino acids. The CDR3 region has the DNA TGTGCCAGCAGCCTGAGCGGGGGGGCCCGGAATGAGCAGTTCTTC. Encoded protein: CASSLSGGARNEQFF.

This clone was detected only a few times. This chain connects TRBV6-6 to TRBJ1-3; 7 nucleotides align to TRBD1. The germline V gene has CDR1 MNHNY and CDR2 SVGAGI (reference sequence). J was trimmed by 4 bases and V by 7 bases; bases with no gene match: 7. The length of the CDR3 is 14 residues. Written as DNA, the CDR3 is TGTGCCAGCACTCCGACAGGGTTCGGAAACACCATATATTTT. Its translation: CASTPTGFGNTIYF.

The J gene is TRBJ1-2, the V gene TRBV10-3; D might be TRBD1 (5 bases). Trimming pared 5 bases from V and 3 bases from J, leaving 19 bases between. The CDR3 is made up of 16 amino acids. CDR1 is ENHRY and CDR2 is SYGVKD in the germline V gene. The CDR3 is CAISLRGTDYDYGYTF. CDR3 DNA sequence: TGTGCCATCAGTTTGCGGGGGACCGATTATGACTATGGCTACACCTTC.

The chain links TRBV6-1 to TRBJ2-2; D is unresolved. The CDR3 has 14 residues. Germline values: CDR1 MNHNS, CDR2 SASEGT. The ends were cut back, 0 bases at V and 6 bases at J, with 8 bases in the middle. The CDR3 sequence: CASSEARSPGELFF. As DNA, the CDR3 is TGTGCCAGCAGTGAAGCGCGTTCCCCCGGGGAGCTGTTTTTT.

The rearrangement joins TRBV6-6 to TRBJ2-4, with D tentatively TRBD1 (6 bases). Per germline, CDR1 MNHNY and CDR2 SVGAGI (reference sequence). The CDR3 loop spans 15 amino acids. Trimming pared 6 bases from V and 6 bases from J, leaving 18 bases between. The CDR3 coding sequence is TGTGCCAGCAGATCTAATACCGGGACACGAAACATTCAGTACTTC. Its protein product is CASRSNTGTRNIQYF.

The chain uses TRBV19 and TRBJ2-7, with D maybe TRBD2 (5 bases). The CDR3 length is 12 residues. V was shortened by 5 bases and J by 4 bases, with 9 bases between the two germline ends. Looked up from germline, CDR1 is LNHDA and CDR2 is SQIVND (reference sequence). CDR3 in amino acids: CASSPGFYEQYF. The CDR3 nucleotides read TGTGCCAGTAGTCCGGGGTTTTACGAGCAGTACTTC.

V gene TRBV6-2 or TRBV6-3 combines with J gene TRBJ2-5; 7 positions match TRBD2. Per germline, CDR1 MNHEY and CDR2 SVGEGT. This CDR3 is built from 15 residues. With 5 bases clipped from V and 6 bases from J, the junction kept 12 bases outside the gene matches. CDR3 amino acids: CASSLDGGGRKTQYF. The CDR3 DNA sequence: TGTGCCAGCAGTCTGGACGGGGGAGGGAGGAAGACCCAGTACTTC.

J is TRBJ1-3 and V is TRBV7-6; D unresolved. From germline, CDR1 is SGHVS and CDR2 FNYEAQ. The CDR3 spans 14 residues. V was shortened by 2 bases and J by 1 base, with 6 bases between the two germline ends. CDR3 DNA sequence: TGTGCCAGCAGCTTAACTGATTCTGGAAACACCATATATTTT. It yields the protein CASSLTDSGNTIYF.

The chain's CDR3 is CASSPQGQGGKLFF. DNA of the CDR3: TGTGCCAGCTCACCACAAGGGCAGGGCGGAAAACTGTTTTTT. V usage is TRBV18 and J usage is TRBJ1-4; perhaps TRBD1 as D (5 bases). This CDR3 has 14 residues. Germline CDR1 and CDR2: KGHSH and LQKENI. With 1 base removed from V and 10 bases from J, the gap between germline ends came to 13 bases. Full variable domain (missing parts from reference TRBV18 and TRBJ1-4): NAGVMQNPRHLVRRRGQEARLRCSPMKGHSHVYWYRQLPEEGLKFMVYLQKENIIDESGMPKERFSAEFPKEGPSILRIQQVVRGDSAAYFCASSPQGQGGKLFFGSGTQLSVL.

The chain carries TRBV5-1 and TRBJ2-7, with a possible D match to TRBD1 (6 bases). V was clipped by 2 bases and J by 4 bases, with 13 bases between them. This CDR3 has 14 amino acids. Germline V lookup: CDR1 SGHRS, CDR2 YFSETQ. Here the CDR3 reads CASSLIGQIYEQYF. CDR3 sequence (DNA): TGCGCCAGCAGCTTAATCGGACAGATATACGAGCAGTACTTC.

The genes are TRBV5-6 and TRBJ2-1, with TRBD2 matching over 9 bases. Germline-derived CDR1 and CDR2 are SGHDT and YYEEEE. There are 15 residues in the CDR3. The V and J ends lost 2 bases and 3 bases, in that order; junction bases with no gene match: 3. The CDR3 nucleotides read TGTGCCAGCAGCTTTAGCGGGGGACTCTACAATGAGCAGTTCTTC. Amino acids: CASSFSGGLYNEQFF.

The CDR3 reads CASSSIPGETYEQYF. As DNA, the CDR3 is TGCGCCAGCAGCTCGATTCCGGGGGAGACCTACGAGCAGTACTTC. The chain recombines TRBV5-1 with TRBJ2-7, with D tentatively TRBD2 (6 bases). V was trimmed by 3 bases and J by 2 bases, leaving 15 bases between them. The CDR3 covers 15 residues. Germline V CDR1 and CDR2: SGHRS, YFSETQ.

By its share, this clone is medium-sized (0.01 to 0.1%). The V call is TRBV30, the J call TRBJ2-7; no definite D call. Germline V lookup: CDR1 GTSNPN, CDR2 SVGIG (reference sequence). CDR3 length: 15 amino acids. V was pared by 5 bases and J by 0 bases, with 17 bases between. CDR3 amino acids: CAWDHRRLHSYEQYF. For the CDR3, the DNA is TGTGCCTGGGACCACCGGCGACTCCACTCCTACGAGCAGTACTTC.

The chain links TRBV19 to TRBJ1-2; perhaps TRBD1 as D (6 bases). V was pared by 3 bases and J by 0 bases, with 14 bases between. The CDR3 has 16 residues. Per germline, CDR1 LNHDA and CDR2 SQIVND (reference sequence). The CDR3 loop is CASSIPGAFSNYGYTF. As DNA, the CDR3 is TGTGCCAGTAGTATTCCAGGGGCCTTCTCTAACTATGGCTACACCTTC.

The J gene is TRBJ2-7, the V gene TRBV30; 9 nucleotides agree with TRBD1. CDR3 size: 15 residues. J was trimmed by 5 bases and V by 1 base; bases with no gene match: 9. The germline CDR1 and CDR2 sequences are GTSNPN and SVGIG (reference sequence). CDR3 coding DNA: TGTGCCTGGAGTGGGGACAGGGCGGCGGAAAACGAGCAGTACTTC. Translation: CAWSGDRAAENEQYF.

This chain uses TRBV5-1 with TRBJ2-3, with D possibly being TRBD2 (5 bases). Germline lookup yields CDR1 SGHRS and CDR2 YFSETQ. V was trimmed by 4 bases and J by 8 bases, leaving 11 bases between them. This CDR3 comprises 12 residues. CDR3 bases: TGCGCCAGCAGCCTGGATGCGGGTACGCAGTATTTT. As protein: CASSLDAGTQYF.

The chain combines TRBV27 with TRBJ2-3, with 8 nucleotides matching TRBD2. J was trimmed by 0 bases and V by 8 bases; bases with no gene match: 7. The length of the CDR3 is 15 residues. Germline V gives CDR1 MNHEY, CDR2 SMNVEV (reference sequence). The CDR3, as DNA: TGTGCCAGCCTGTCACTAGCGGAAAGCACAGATACGCAGTATTTT. Its translation is CASLSLAESTDTQYF.

The chain couples TRBV27 to TRBJ2-7, with 11 bases matching TRBD1. V was pared by 6 bases and J by 3 bases, with 4 bases of the junction left unmatched. The germline V gene has CDR1 MNHEY and CDR2 SMNVEV (reference sequence). CDR3 length equals 14 residues. CDR3 amino acids: CASRTGTGGYEQYF. CDR3 in DNA: TGTGCCAGCAGAACCGGGACAGGGGGCTACGAGCAGTACTTC.

V is TRBV2 and J is TRBJ1-1, with D perhaps TRBD1 (5 bases). The germline CDR1 and CDR2 sequences are SNHLY and FYNNEI. The germline V and J ends were trimmed by 6 bases and 3 bases, with 17 bases remaining between them. The CDR3 contains 15 residues. The CDR3 loop reads CASSLAGGSYTEAFF. The CDR3 nucleotides read TGTGCCAGCAGCCTCGCGGGGGGGTCCTACACTGAAGCTTTCTTT.

The chain recombines TRBV19 with TRBJ2-3; a possible D gene is TRBD1 (5 bases). V was trimmed by 7 bases and J by 1 base, leaving 9 bases between them. This CDR3 contains 13 residues. Germline CDR1 and CDR2: LNHDA and SQIVND (reference sequence). The CDR3: CASNVGRTDTQYF. In DNA, the CDR3 is TGTGCCAGTAATGTGGGGCGCACAGATACGCAGTATTTT.

The chain employs TRBV7-2 and TRBJ2-3, with 9 bases identical to TRBD2. V shed 2 bases and J 4 bases; nucleotides not matched to a gene: 7. The CDR3 contains 16 residues. The germline V gene has CDR1 SGHTA and CDR2 FQGNSA. The CDR3 reads CASSLSAGGLPDTQYF. The CDR3 DNA follows: TGTGCCAGCAGCTTATCAGCGGGGGGCCTACCAGATACGCAGTATTTT.

This clone was seen only a few times. This chain joins TRBV7-9 and TRBJ1-2, with unresolved D. Per germline, CDR1 SEHNR and CDR2 FQNEAQ (reference sequence). V lost 2 bases to trimming and J lost 9 bases, with 10 bases between them. The CDR3 length is 12 residues. CDR3 nucleotides: TGTGCCAGCAGCTTACGGGAAGGGAGCTACACCTTC. Protein: CASSLREGSYTF.